This T cell receptor beta chain was profiled in a study of blood T cells in healthy people across ages. This clonotype has at least ten counts. Its antigen is as yet unknown. This CDR3 comprises 16 residues. Trimming took 3 bases from V and 6 from J; bases not matched to a gene: 14. CDR1 and CDR2 (germline): DFQATT, SNEGSKA (reference sequence). Study-level results: Naive and antigen-experienced cells could not be conclusively compared, given unsorted PBMCs.

Primed by a sample-barcoded 5' primer and a J-beta primer mix, a second PCR proceeded for about 6 to 11 cycles. Carrying 12 random nucleotides, a template-switch adaptor labeled each individual cDNA molecule. TCRdb processed the 5' RACE reads anew with MiXCR; each CDR3 protein has one entry. The sample lists about 640,000 distinct CDR3 sequences, 25% to 30% occurring once. No fewer than 6 million PBMCs went into each sample. Per sample, extraction of total RNA gave at least 5 micrograms in every case. The rearrangement uses TRBV20-1 and TRBJ2-3; 8 bases line up with TRBD2. This clonotype was obtained from a woman older than 75 in good health. Sequencing was performed on blood. CDR3: CSASWGRGGTMDTQYF. CDR3 coding DNA: TGCAGTGCTAGCTGGGGGCGCGGGGGGACAATGGATACGCAGTATTTT.